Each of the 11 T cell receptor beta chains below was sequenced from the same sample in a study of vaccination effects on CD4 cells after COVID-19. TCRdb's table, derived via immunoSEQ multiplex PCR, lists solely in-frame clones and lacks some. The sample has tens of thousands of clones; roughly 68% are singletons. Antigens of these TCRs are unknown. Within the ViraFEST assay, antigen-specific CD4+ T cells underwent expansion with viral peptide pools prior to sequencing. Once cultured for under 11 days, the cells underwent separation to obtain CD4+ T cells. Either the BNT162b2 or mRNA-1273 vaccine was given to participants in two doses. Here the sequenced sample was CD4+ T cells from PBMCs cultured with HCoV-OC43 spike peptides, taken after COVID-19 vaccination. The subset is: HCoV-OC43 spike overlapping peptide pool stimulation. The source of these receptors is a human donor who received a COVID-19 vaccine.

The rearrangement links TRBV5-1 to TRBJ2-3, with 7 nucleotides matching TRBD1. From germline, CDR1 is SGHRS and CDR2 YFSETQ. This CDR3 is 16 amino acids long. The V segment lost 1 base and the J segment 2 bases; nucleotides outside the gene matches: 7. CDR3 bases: TGCGCCAGCAGCTTGACAGGGGCTTCCTACACAGATACGCAGTATTTT. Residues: CASSLTGASYTDTQYF.

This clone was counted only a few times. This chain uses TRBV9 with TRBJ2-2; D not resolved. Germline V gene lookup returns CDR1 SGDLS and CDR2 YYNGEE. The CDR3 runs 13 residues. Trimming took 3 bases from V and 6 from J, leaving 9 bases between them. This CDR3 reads CASSDLGAGELFF. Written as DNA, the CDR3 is TGTGCCAGCAGCGACCTTGGGGCCGGGGAGCTGTTTTTT.

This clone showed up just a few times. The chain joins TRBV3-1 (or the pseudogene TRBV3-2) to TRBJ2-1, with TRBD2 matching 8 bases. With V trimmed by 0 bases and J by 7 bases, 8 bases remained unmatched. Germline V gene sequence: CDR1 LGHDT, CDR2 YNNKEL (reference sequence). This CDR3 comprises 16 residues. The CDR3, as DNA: TGTGCCAGCAGCCAAGAAGGAGCGGGAGCTGCTAATGAGCAGTTCTTC. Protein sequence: CASSQEGAGAANEQFF.

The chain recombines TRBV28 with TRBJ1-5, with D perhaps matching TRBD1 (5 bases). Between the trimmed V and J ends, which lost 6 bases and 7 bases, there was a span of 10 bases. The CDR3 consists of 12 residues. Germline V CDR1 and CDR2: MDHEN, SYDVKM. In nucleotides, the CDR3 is TGTGCCAGCAGGAGAGGGGCCCAGCCCCAGCATTTT. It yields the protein CASRRGAQPQHF.

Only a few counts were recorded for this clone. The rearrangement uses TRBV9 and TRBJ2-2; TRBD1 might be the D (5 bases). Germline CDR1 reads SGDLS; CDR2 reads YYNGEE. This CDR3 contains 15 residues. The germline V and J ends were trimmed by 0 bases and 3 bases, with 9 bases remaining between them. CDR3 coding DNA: TGTGCCAGCAGCGTAGGGGGCAGCTACACCGGGGAGCTGTTTTTT. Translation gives CASSVGGSYTGELFF.

The CDR3 region is CAWSNSGGGETQYF. The CDR3 DNA reads TGTGCCTGGAGTAACTCGGGGGGCGGGGAGACCCAGTACTTC. The chain joins TRBV30 to TRBJ2-5, with D possibly matching TRBD2 (7 bases). The V gene lost 2 bases and the J gene lost 5 bases, with 15 bases spanning the gap. Germline V gives CDR1 GTSNPN, CDR2 SVGIG (reference sequence). The CDR3 covers 14 residues.

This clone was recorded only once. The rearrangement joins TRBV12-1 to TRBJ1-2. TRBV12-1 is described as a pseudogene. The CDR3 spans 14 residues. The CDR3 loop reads CASSFAWRNYGYTF. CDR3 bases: TGTGCCAGCAGCTTTGCTTGGCGGAACTATGGCTACACCTTC.

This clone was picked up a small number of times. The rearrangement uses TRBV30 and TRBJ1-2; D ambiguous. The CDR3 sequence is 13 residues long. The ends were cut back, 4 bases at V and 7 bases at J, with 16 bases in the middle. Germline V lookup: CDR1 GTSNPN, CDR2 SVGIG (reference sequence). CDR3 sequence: CAWNPSGWGGYTF. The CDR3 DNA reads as TGTGCCTGGAACCCAAGTGGGTGGGGTGGCTACACCTTC.

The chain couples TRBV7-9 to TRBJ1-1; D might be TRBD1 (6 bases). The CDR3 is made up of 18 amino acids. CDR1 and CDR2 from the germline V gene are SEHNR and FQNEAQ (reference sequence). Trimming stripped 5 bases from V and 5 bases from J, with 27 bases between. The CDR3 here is CASSKILPRRQEGTEAFF. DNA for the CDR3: TGTGCCAGCAGCAAAATTCTGCCCCGAAGACAGGAGGGAACTGAAGCTTTCTTT.

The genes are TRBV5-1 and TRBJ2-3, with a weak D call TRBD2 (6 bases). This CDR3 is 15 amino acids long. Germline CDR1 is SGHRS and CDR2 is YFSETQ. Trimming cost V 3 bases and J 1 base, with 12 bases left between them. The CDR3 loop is CASSSGVSGTDTQYF. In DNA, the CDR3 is TGCGCCAGCAGCTCGGGGGTTTCCGGCACAGATACGCAGTATTTT.

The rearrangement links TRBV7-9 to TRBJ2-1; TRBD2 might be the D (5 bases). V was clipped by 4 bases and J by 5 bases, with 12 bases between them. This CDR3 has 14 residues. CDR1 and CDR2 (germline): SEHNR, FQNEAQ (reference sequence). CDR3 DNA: TGTGCCAGCAGCTCGAGCGGACTCCACAATGAGCAGTTCTTC. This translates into CASSSSGLHNEQFF.